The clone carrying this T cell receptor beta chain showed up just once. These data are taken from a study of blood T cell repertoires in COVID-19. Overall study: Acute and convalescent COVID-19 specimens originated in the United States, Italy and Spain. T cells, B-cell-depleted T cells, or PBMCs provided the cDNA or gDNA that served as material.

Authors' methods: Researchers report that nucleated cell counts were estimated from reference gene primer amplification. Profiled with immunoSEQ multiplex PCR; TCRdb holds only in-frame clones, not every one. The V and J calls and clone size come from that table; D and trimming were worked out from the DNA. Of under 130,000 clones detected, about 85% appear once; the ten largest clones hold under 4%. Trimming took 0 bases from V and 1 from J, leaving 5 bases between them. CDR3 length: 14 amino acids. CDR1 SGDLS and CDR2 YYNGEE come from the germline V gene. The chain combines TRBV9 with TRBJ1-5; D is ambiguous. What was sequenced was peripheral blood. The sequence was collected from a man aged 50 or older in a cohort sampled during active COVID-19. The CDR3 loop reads CASSVGQSNQPQHF. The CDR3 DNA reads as TGTGCCAGCAGCGTAGGCCAGAGCAATCAGCCCCAGCATTTT.